This T cell receptor (beta chain) comes out of a study of T cell changes during pregnancy in multiple sclerosis (dated by TCRdb to between 2018 and 2021). Describing the broader study: The study examined how the T cell repertoire changed over the course of pregnancy in women with multiple sclerosis.

The CDR3, from cysteine to phenylalanine, totals 14 residues. This entry keeps only the CDR3 DNA: 42 bases, framed from base 1. CDR1 and CDR2, looked up from the germline V gene, are KGHSH and LQKENI. The trim is 2 bases for V and 4 bases for J, with a gap of 11 bases between the germline ends. The library was produced with the immunoSEQ multiplex PCR assay. The immuneACCESS repertoire file appears here via TCRdb, limited to in-frame rearrangements. These files lack a portion of the clones; in checked studies, under half of the deficit traces to unresolved V genes, and the cause of the others is not known. Present in this sample are 55,000 to 65,000 clones, about 93% of which were seen just once. The ten largest clones take up approximately 0.35% of the sample. On this clone itself: There is no known antigen for this receptor. Base qualities are not recorded, but no much larger clone differs from it by a single base.

The sequence derives from a female donor with multiple sclerosis, enrolled in a pregnancy study. The sequence links TRBV18 to TRBJ2-5, with no confidently assigned D gene. Sequencing used CD4+ T cells from peripheral blood mononuclear cells, obtained before pregnancy. The base sequence is TGTGCCAGCTCACCAGGCCAGGTTGGAGAGACCCAGTACTTC. Its translation reads: CASSPGQVGETQYF.